One sample yielded the 12 T cell receptor beta chains listed below, sequenced in a study of CDR3 diversity in severe acne. MiXCR, applied by TCRdb to the PCR reads, yields one record per CDR3 protein. The table has 90,000 or so distinct CDR3 sequences, over 45% seen once. The sample was blood. The origin of the receptors is a male donor in good health, serving as a control.

This clonotype has only a few counts. CDR3 in amino acids: CASSRPASYEQYF. The CDR3, as DNA: TGTGCCAGCAGTAGGCCGGCTTCCTACGAGCAGTACTTC. This rearrangement joins TRBV2 to TRBJ2-7; no clear D. This CDR3 comprises 13 residues. Germline-derived CDR1 and CDR2 are SNHLY and FYNNEI. V was cut by 5 bases and J by 1 base, with 9 bases left in between.

This clonotype came up many times. The V and J genes are TRBV6-6 and TRBJ2-1; D is ambiguous. The V end was cut by 5 bases, the J end by 2 bases, with 13 bases between. Germline CDR1 and CDR2: MNHNY and SVGAGI (reference sequence). The CDR3 runs to 15 residues. The CDR3: CASSQDGTPYNEQFF. The CDR3, as DNA: TGTGCCAGCAGTCAGGACGGAACTCCCTACAATGAGCAGTTCTTC.

V and J are TRBV7-9 and TRBJ2-7; D possibly corresponds to TRBD1 (5 bases). This CDR3 is built from 14 residues. Germline CDR1 and CDR2: SEHNR and FQNEAQ (reference sequence). Trimming shortened V by 3 bases and J by 1 base, and 10 bases separated the two germline ends. The CDR3 protein is CASSFAQVSYEQYF. The CDR3 region has the DNA TGTGCCAGCAGCTTCGCACAGGTATCCTACGAGCAGTACTTC. The full variable domain, with the rest looked up from reference TRBV7-9 and TRBJ2-7, is DTGVSQNPRHKITKRGQNVTFRCDPISEHNRLYWYRQTLGQGPEFLTYFQNEAQLEKSRLLSDRFSAERPKGSFSTLEIQRTEQGDSAMYLCASSFAQVSYEQYFGPGTRLTVT.

V gene TRBV10-3 combines with J gene TRBJ1-1; the D is unclear. The CDR3 extends over 12 amino acids. Germline assignment: CDR1 ENHRY and CDR2 SYGVKD. V was cut by 2 bases and J by 5 bases, with 6 bases left in between. CDR3 region: CAISEVETEAFF. CDR3 DNA sequence: TGTGCCATCAGTGAGGTGGAGACTGAAGCTTTCTTT.

This sequence joins TRBV25-1 and TRBJ1-1, with 7 bases identical to TRBD1. After removal of 3 bases from V and 3 bases from J, the junction contained 4 bases not matched to a gene. Germline V gives CDR1 MGHDK, CDR2 SYGVNS. CDR3 length: 14 amino acids. CDR3 in amino acids: CASSEQGVDTEAFF. DNA of the CDR3: TGTGCCAGCAGTGAGCAGGGGGTCGACACTGAAGCTTTCTTT.

Note on this clonotype: One end of the junction is discordant with germline, which a read error may explain. The chain recombines TRBV18 with TRBJ1-1; D gene unclear. There are 15 residues in the CDR3. In germline, CDR1 is KGHSH, CDR2 LQKENI. The CDR3 loop reads CAGSPSLDRNTEAFF. For the CDR3, the DNA is TGTGCCGGCTCACCATCGTTGGATAGGAACACTGAAGCTTTCTTT. Together with reference TRBV18 and TRBJ1-1, the CDR3 gives the full variable domain: NAGVMQNPRHLVRRRGQEARLRCSPMKGHSHVYWYRQLPEEGLKFMVYLQKENIIDESGMPKERFSAEFPKEGPSILRIQQVVRGDSAAYFCAGSPSLDRNTEAFFGQGTRLTVV.

The chain carries TRBV30 and TRBJ1-1; D unresolved. Germline V gives CDR1 GTSNPN, CDR2 SVGIG (reference sequence). The V gene lost 2 bases and the J gene lost 10 bases, with 14 bases spanning the gap. The CDR3 runs 12 residues. The CDR3 DNA sequence: TGTGCCTGGAGTCCCGACGGAAGAGGAGCTTTCTTT. It codes for CAWSPDGRGAFF.

This clonotype came up many times. This chain links TRBV4-1 with TRBJ1-2; unclear D gene. Germline lookup yields CDR1 MGHRA and CDR2 YSYEKL. Between the trimmed V and J ends, which lost 1 base and 4 bases, there was a span of 10 bases. The CDR3 contains 14 residues. The CDR3 coding sequence is TGCGCCAGCAGCCAAGTGGACGCGGCCTATGGCTACACCTTC. Residues: CASSQVDAAYGYTF.

At least ten counts were recorded for this clonotype. The chain's CDR3 is CATRAHGGAIGVYEQYF. As DNA, the CDR3 is TGTGCCACCAGAGCCCATGGGGGGGCTATAGGGGTCTACGAGCAGTACTTC. V and J are TRBV15 and TRBJ2-7; a possible D gene is TRBD2 (7 bases). The CDR3 runs 17 residues. Germline CDR1 is LNHNV and CDR2 is YYDKDF (reference sequence). The V end was cut by 6 bases, the J end by 3 bases, with 24 bases between.

The V gene is TRBV20-1, the J gene TRBJ1-2, with TRBD1 identical over 9 bases. The V gene's germline CDR1 is DFQATT and CDR2 SNEGSKA (reference sequence). The CDR3 sequence is 14 residues long. Trimming at V came to 5 bases and at J to 4 bases, leaving 8 bases not matched to a gene. CDR3 residues: CSAPWTGEGYGYTF. The CDR3 region has the DNA TGCAGTGCTCCCTGGACAGGGGAAGGCTATGGCTACACCTTC.

The CDR3 region is CASSFGLAAGDTQYF. CDR3 bases: TGTGCCAGCAGTTTTGGACTAGCGGCTGGGGATACGCAGTATTTT. The gene calls are TRBV12-3 or TRBV12-4 and TRBJ2-3, with 10 bases matching TRBD2. This CDR3 contains 15 residues. Germline trimming cut 3 bases from V and 6 bases from J; bases unmatched to any gene: 6.

The J gene is TRBJ1-2, the V gene TRBV7-9; no clear D gene. Germline V gene sequence: CDR1 SEHNR, CDR2 FQNEAQ (reference sequence). The V and J ends lost 5 bases and 7 bases respectively, with 17 bases between them. The CDR3 is 14 residues long. The CDR3 DNA follows: TGTGCCAGCAGCGTACAATCCGAAGGCTGTGGCTACACCTTC. This codes for CASSVQSEGCGYTF.